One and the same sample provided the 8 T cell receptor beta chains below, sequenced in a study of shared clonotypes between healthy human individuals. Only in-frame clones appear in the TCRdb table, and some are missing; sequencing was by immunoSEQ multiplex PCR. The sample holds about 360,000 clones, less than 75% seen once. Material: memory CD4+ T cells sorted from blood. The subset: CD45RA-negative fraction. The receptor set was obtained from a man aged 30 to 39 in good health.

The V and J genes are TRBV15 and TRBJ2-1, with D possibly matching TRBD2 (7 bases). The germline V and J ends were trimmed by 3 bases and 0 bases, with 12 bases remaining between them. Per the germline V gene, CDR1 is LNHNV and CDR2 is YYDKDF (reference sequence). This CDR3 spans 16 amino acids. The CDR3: CATSRGGTLSYNEQFF. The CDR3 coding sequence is TGTGCCACCAGCAGGGGGGGGACACTCTCCTACAATGAGCAGTTCTTC.

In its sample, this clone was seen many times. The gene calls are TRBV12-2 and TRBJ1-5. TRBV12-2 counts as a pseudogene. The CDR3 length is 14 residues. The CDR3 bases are TGTGCAAGTCGCTTAGGGTTCGTCAATCAGCCCCAGCATTTT. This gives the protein CASRLGFVNQPQHF.

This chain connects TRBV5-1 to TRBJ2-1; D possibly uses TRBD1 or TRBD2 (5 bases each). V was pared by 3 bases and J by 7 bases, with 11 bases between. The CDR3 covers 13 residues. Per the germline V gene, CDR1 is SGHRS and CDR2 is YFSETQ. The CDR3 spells CASSSGRRNEQFF. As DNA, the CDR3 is TGCGCCAGCAGCTCGGGACGGAGGAATGAGCAGTTCTTC. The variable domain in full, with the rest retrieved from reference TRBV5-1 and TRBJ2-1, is KAGVTQTPRYLIKTRGQQVTLSCSPISGHRSVSWYQQTPGQGLQFLFEYFSETQRNKGNFPGRFSGRQFSNSRSEMNVSTLELGDSALYLCASSSGRRNEQFFGPGTRLTVL.

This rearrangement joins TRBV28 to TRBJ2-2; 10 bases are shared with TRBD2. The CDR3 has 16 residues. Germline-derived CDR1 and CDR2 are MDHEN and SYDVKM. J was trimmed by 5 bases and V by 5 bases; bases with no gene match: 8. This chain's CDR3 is CASSPPGLAMTGELFF. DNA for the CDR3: TGTGCCAGCAGTCCCCCGGGACTAGCGATGACCGGGGAGCTGTTTTTT.

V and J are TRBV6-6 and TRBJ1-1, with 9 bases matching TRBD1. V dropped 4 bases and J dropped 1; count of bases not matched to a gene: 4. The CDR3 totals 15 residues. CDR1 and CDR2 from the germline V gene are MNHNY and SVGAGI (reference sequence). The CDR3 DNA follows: TGTGCCAGCAGTTCCGGGACAGGGAGGAACACTGAAGCTTTCTTT. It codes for CASSSGTGRNTEAFF.

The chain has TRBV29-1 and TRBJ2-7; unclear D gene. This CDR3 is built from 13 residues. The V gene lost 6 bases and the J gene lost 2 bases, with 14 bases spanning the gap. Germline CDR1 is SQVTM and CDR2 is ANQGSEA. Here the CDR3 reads CSVLGDLPYEQYF. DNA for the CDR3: TGCAGCGTGCTCGGAGACTTACCCTACGAGCAGTACTTC.

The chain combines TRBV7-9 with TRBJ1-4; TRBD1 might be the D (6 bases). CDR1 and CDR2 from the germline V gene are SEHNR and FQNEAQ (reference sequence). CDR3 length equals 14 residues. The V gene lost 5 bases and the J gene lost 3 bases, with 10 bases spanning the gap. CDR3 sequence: CASSPGVSNEKLFF. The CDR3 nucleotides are TGTGCCAGCAGCCCAGGGGTGTCTAATGAAAAACTGTTTTTT.

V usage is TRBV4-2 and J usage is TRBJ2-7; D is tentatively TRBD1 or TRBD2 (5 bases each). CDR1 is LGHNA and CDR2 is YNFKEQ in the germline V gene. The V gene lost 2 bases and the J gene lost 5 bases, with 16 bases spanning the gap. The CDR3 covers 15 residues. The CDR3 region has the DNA TGTGCCAGCAGCCAAAGCCCCGACGGGGCGCACGAGCAGTACTTC. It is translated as CASSQSPDGAHEQYF.